Shown below are 13 T cell receptor beta chains from a single sample sequenced in a study of blood T cell repertoires in COVID-19. Repertoires were generated with immunoSEQ multiplex PCR, while TCRdb's copy carries only in-frame clones and drops some. Of 150,000 or so clones listed, about 79% are singletons. Sequenced material: peripheral blood. The receptor source for this set is a woman aged 45-65 years with acute or convalescent COVID-19.

The chain recombines TRBV19 with TRBJ2-5, with 13 bases fitting TRBD2. The V and J ends lost 2 bases and 2 bases, in that order; junction bases with no gene match: 11. Germline CDR1 LNHDA, CDR2 SQIVND (reference sequence). The CDR3 runs 19 residues. The CDR3 here is CASSIFPGLAGNTQETQYF. CDR3 DNA sequence: TGTGCCAGTAGTATATTCCCGGGACTAGCGGGGAATACGCAAGAGACCCAGTACTTC.

V usage is TRBV5-1 and J usage is TRBJ2-7; no firm D call. Trimming stripped 1 base from V and 2 bases from J, with 10 bases between. Germline V gene data show CDR1 as SGHRS and CDR2 as YFSETQ. The CDR3 length is 14 residues. DNA for the CDR3: TGCGCCAGCAGCTTGTGGCAAGGAGCCTACGAGCAGTACTTC. Protein product: CASSLWQGAYEQYF.

The gene calls are TRBV6-2 or TRBV6-3 and TRBJ1-6; a weak D match, TRBD1 (6 bases). Trimming took off 2 bases at V and 10 bases at J, with 15 bases between the two ends. The CDR3 is 15 residues long. Germline V gene lookup returns CDR1 MNHEY and CDR2 SVGEGT. This CDR3 reads CASSYPRDKGSPLHF. CDR3 nucleotides: TGTGCCAGCAGTTACCCCCGGGACAAAGGATCACCCCTCCACTTT.

The chain is built from TRBV5-1 and TRBJ1-4; 11 bases map to TRBD1. Losses at the gene ends were 0 bases for V and 8 bases for J; bases not matched to a gene: 9. The CDR3 extends over 17 amino acids. Germline values: CDR1 SGHRS, CDR2 YFSETQ. The CDR3 is CASSLAPPGQGDEKLFF. CDR3 nucleotides: TGCGCCAGCAGCTTGGCACCCCCGGGACAGGGGGACGAAAAACTGTTTTTT.

The gene calls are TRBV25-1 and TRBJ1-4, with 8 bases fitting TRBD1. Germline V gene data show CDR1 as MGHDK and CDR2 as SYGVNS. There are 15 residues in the CDR3. V shed 6 bases, J shed 7 bases, and the junction held 10 bases outside the gene matches. The CDR3 nucleotides are TGTGCCAGCAGCTTGGGGGGGACAGGTGGTGAAAAACTGTTTTTT. Its translation is CASSLGGTGGEKLFF.

The rearrangement links TRBV4-3 to TRBJ1-1, with a possible D match to TRBD1 (6 bases). Trimming stripped 2 bases from V and 4 bases from J, with 11 bases between. Germline V gene lookup returns CDR1 LGHNA and CDR2 YSLEER. The CDR3 loop spans 14 amino acids. The CDR3 reads CASSQLEQGTEAFF. CDR3 DNA: TGCGCCAGCAGCCAACTTGAACAGGGCACTGAAGCTTTCTTT.

The chain combines TRBV7-2 with TRBJ2-7; TRBD2 is a possible D gene (5 bases). V gave up 5 bases and J gave up 0 bases, with 14 bases separating them. The germline CDR1 and CDR2 sequences are SGHTA and FQGNSA. The CDR3 has 15 amino acids. Here the CDR3 reads CASSPQAVFSYEQYF. CDR3 DNA: TGTGCCAGCAGCCCCCAAGCGGTTTTCTCCTACGAGCAGTACTTC.

The gene calls are TRBV12-3 or TRBV12-4 and TRBJ1-1; D ambiguous. The V gene lost 2 bases and the J gene lost 4 bases, with 8 bases spanning the gap. This CDR3 spans 13 amino acids. The CDR3 nucleotides are TGTGCCAGCAGTTTACTGGCCCCCACTGAAGCTTTCTTT. It yields the protein CASSLLAPTEAFF.

The chain employs TRBV28 and TRBJ1-5, with a possible D match to TRBD1 (5 bases). Per germline, CDR1 MDHEN and CDR2 SYDVKM. The CDR3 is 15 amino acids. V was shortened by 5 bases and J by 6 bases, with 17 bases between the two germline ends. CDR3 nucleotide sequence: TGTGCCAGCAGTCCCCCATCGGCGGGGGGTCAGCCCCAGCATTTT. Protein sequence: CASSPPSAGGQPQHF.

The count of this clone is one. The chain has TRBV27 and TRBJ2-2; D is undetermined. Per the germline V gene, CDR1 is MNHEY and CDR2 is SMNVEV (reference sequence). The CDR3 sequence is 16 residues long. The V and J ends lost 7 bases and 3 bases respectively, with 18 bases between them. The CDR3 region has the DNA TGTGCCAGCAACCTCCCGCCTAATAAAGACACCGGGGAGCTGTTTTTT. Translated, it gives CASNLPPNKDTGELFF.

This chain uses TRBV6-6 with TRBJ1-5; tentative D call: TRBD1 (6 bases). Germline CDR1 is MNHNY and CDR2 is SVGAGI (reference sequence). The CDR3 runs 16 residues. Trimming took off 0 bases at V and 2 bases at J, with 11 bases between the two ends. The CDR3 loop is CASSYSRGGGNQPQHF. The CDR3 nucleotides read TGTGCCAGCAGTTACTCGCGAGGGGGGGGCAATCAGCCCCAGCATTTT.

V is TRBV6-2 or TRBV6-3 and J is TRBJ2-5; D unclear. There are 13 residues in the CDR3. V gave up 2 bases and J gave up 5 bases, with 9 bases separating them. Germline V lookup: CDR1 MNHEY, CDR2 SVGEGT. CDR3: CASSYGSPETQYF. The CDR3, as DNA: TGTGCCAGCAGTTACGGTAGCCCCGAGACCCAGTACTTC.

This chain joins TRBV7-2 and TRBJ1-2; possibly TRBD1 for D (6 bases). The CDR3 consists of 14 residues. Germline V CDR1 and CDR2: SGHTA, FQGNSA. V was pared by 5 bases and J by 4 bases, with 14 bases between. This CDR3 is CASSPDQGRYGYTF. In nucleotides, the CDR3 is TGTGCCAGCAGCCCGGACCAGGGGCGCTATGGCTACACCTTC.